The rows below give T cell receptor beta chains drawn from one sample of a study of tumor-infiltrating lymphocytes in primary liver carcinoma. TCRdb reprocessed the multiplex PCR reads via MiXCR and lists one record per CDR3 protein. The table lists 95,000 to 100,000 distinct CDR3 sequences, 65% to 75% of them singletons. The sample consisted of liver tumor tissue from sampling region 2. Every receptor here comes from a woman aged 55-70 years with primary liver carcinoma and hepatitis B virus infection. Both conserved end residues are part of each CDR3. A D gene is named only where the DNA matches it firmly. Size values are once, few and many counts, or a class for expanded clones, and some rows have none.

cdr3_nt: TGTACCAGCGCGTTAGTAGCAGGAGTTGGTGAGCAGTTCTTC
cdr3_aa: CTSALVAGVGEQFF
d_call: -
v_call: TRBV6-5
j_call: TRBJ2-1
clone_size: -

cdr3_nt: TGTGGCAGCCCCTGGGACGAGGGGGACAGCACAGATACGCAGTATTTT
cdr3_aa: CGSPWDEGDSTDTQYF
d_call: -
v_call: TRBV6-5
j_call: TRBJ2-3
clone_size: -

cdr3_nt: TGTGCCAGCAACATGACAGGGAACACCGGGGAGCCGTTTTTT
cdr3_aa: CASNMTGNTGEPFF
d_call: TRBD1
v_call: TRBV13
j_call: TRBJ2-2
clone_size: -

cdr3_nt: TGCAGCGTGGGGGGACAGAATAATGAAAAACTGTTTTTT
cdr3_aa: CSVGGQNNEKLFF
d_call: TRBD1
v_call: TRBV29-1
j_call: TRBJ1-4
clone_size: many

cdr3_nt: TGTGCCAGCAGCTTTTTTAGCGGCTACAATGAGCAGTTCTTC
cdr3_aa: CASSFFSGYNEQFF
d_call: -
v_call: TRBV5-6
j_call: TRBJ2-1
clone_size: many

cdr3_nt: TGCAGCGGGATACTAGCGGGAGGGGGCACGGATACGCAGTATTTT
cdr3_aa: CSGILAGGGTDTQYF
d_call: TRBD2
v_call: TRBV29-1
j_call: TRBJ2-3
clone_size: -

cdr3_nt: TGTGCCACCAGTGAGGATGCGAACACCGGGGAGCTGTTTTTT
cdr3_aa: CATSEDANTGELFF
d_call: -
v_call: TRBV24-1
j_call: TRBJ2-2
clone_size: -

cdr3_nt: TGTGCCAGCAGGGGAGAACCGGGCAATGAGCAGTTCTTC
cdr3_aa: CASRGEPGNEQFF
d_call: -
v_call: TRBV6-1
j_call: TRBJ2-1
clone_size: -

cdr3_nt: TGTACCGGCAGCCTGAATCGCGGGAGCTGGTTAGGAGACACGCAGTATTTT
cdr3_aa: CTGSLNRGSWLGDTQYF
d_call: TRBD2
v_call: TRBV11-2
j_call: TRBJ2-3
clone_size: -

cdr3_nt: TGTGCCAGTAGTATGACCCGGGCGAACACCGGGGAGCTGTTTTTT
cdr3_aa: CASSMTRANTGELFF
d_call: -
v_call: TRBV19
j_call: TRBJ2-2
clone_size: -

cdr3_nt: TGTGCCAGCAGCAGGAGACTAGCGGGAGATTCGGGGGATGAGCAGTTCTTC
cdr3_aa: CASSRRLAGDSGDEQFF
d_call: TRBD2
v_call: TRBV11-2
j_call: TRBJ2-1
clone_size: -

cdr3_nt: TGCAACGTTGCCGGGACCCCGGGTGAAAAAGTGTTTTTT
cdr3_aa: CNVAGTPGEKVFF
d_call: -
v_call: TRBV29-1
j_call: TRBJ1-4
clone_size: -

cdr3_nt: TGTGCCAGCAGGGATGGGGCGGAGAGCTCCTACGAGCAGTACTTC
cdr3_aa: CASRDGAESSYEQYF
d_call: -
v_call: TRBV28
j_call: TRBJ2-7
clone_size: -

cdr3_nt: TGTGCCAGCTCACCCGCAAGAATCTCTGGAAACACCATATATTTT
cdr3_aa: CASSPARISGNTIYF
d_call: -
v_call: TRBV18
j_call: TRBJ1-3
clone_size: -

cdr3_nt: TGTGCGGGAGGGAAATCAGAGGCCCAGTACTTC
cdr3_aa: CAGGKSEAQYF
d_call: TRBD2
v_call: TRBV2
j_call: TRBJ2-5
clone_size: -

cdr3_nt: TGTGCCAGCAGGGTAAAGAGGGACACTGAAGCTTTGTTT
cdr3_aa: CASRVKRDTEALF
d_call: -
v_call: TRBV4-2
j_call: TRBJ1-1
clone_size: -

cdr3_nt: TGTGCCAGCAGCCTACAAGCAGGGAAAGGGGAGCAGTTCTTC
cdr3_aa: CASSLQAGKGEQFF
d_call: -
v_call: TRBV11-2
j_call: TRBJ2-1
clone_size: -

cdr3_nt: TGTGACAGCAGCTTAGGTCTGGTAGCGGGGGGGCCCAATGAGCAGTTCTTC
cdr3_aa: CDSSLGLVAGGPNEQFF
d_call: TRBD2
v_call: TRBV11-2
j_call: TRBJ2-1
clone_size: -

cdr3_nt: TGTGCCACCAGTGACCACCGGACAGTGAGAACGAACACCGGGAAGCTGTTTTTT
cdr3_aa: CATSDHRTVRTNTGKLFF
d_call: -
v_call: TRBV24-1
j_call: TRBJ2-2
clone_size: -

cdr3_nt: TGTGACAGCAGTTACCTTGCTAGGACGGGGAACACTGAAGCTTTCTTT
cdr3_aa: CDSSYLARTGNTEAFF
d_call: -
v_call: TRBV6-6
j_call: TRBJ1-1
clone_size: -

cdr3_nt: TGTGCCAGCCAACCAAGGGCCCCCCGCCGGGGCTACACCTTC
cdr3_aa: CASQPRAPRRGYTF
d_call: -
v_call: TRBV5-6
j_call: TRBJ1-2
clone_size: many

cdr3_nt: TGTGCCAGCCGAGGCACTATGTTAGCCAAATACGTTCAGTACTTC
cdr3_aa: CASRGTMLAKYVQYF
d_call: -
v_call: TRBV6-5
j_call: TRBJ2-4
clone_size: -

cdr3_nt: TGCGCCAGCAGTCGTGACAGGGCCAGCCAAGAGACCCAGTACTTC
cdr3_aa: CASSRDRASQETQYF
d_call: TRBD1
v_call: TRBV5-1
j_call: TRBJ2-5
clone_size: -

cdr3_nt: TGTGCCAGCAGCTTAGACCCAGGCCATACGTCCGAGCAGTACTTC
cdr3_aa: CASSLDPGHTSEQYF
d_call: -
v_call: TRBV11-2
j_call: TRBJ2-7
clone_size: large

cdr3_nt: TGTGTCAGCAGCTTAGGGACAGAGTACACCGGGGAGCTGTTCTTT
cdr3_aa: CVSSLGTEYTGELFF
d_call: TRBD1
v_call: TRBV11-2
j_call: TRBJ2-2
clone_size: -

cdr3_nt: TGTGCCAGCAAGTTCCGGGGTATATACACAGATACGCAGTATTTT
cdr3_aa: CASKFRGIYTDTQYF
d_call: -
v_call: TRBV28
j_call: TRBJ2-3
clone_size: -

cdr3_nt: TGCAGCGCGACGACATCGGGAGATACGGAGTACTTT
cdr3_aa: CSATTSGDTEYF
d_call: -
v_call: TRBV29-1
j_call: TRBJ2-3
clone_size: -

cdr3_nt: TGTGCCAGCAGATCCTCGATAGGGTGGGCCGGGGAGCTGTTTTTT
cdr3_aa: CASRSSIGWAGELFF
d_call: -
v_call: TRBV11-2
j_call: TRBJ2-2
clone_size: -

cdr3_nt: TGCAGCGCACAGGGCGGGCCTAATGAAAAACTGTTTTTT
cdr3_aa: CSAQGGPNEKLFF
d_call: -
v_call: TRBV29-1
j_call: TRBJ1-4
clone_size: many

cdr3_nt: TGTGCCACAAGCTTAGGGTCAGGGGGCTCCCTCGAGCAGTACTTC
cdr3_aa: CATSLGSGGSLEQYF
d_call: TRBD1
v_call: TRBV11-3
j_call: TRBJ2-7
clone_size: -

cdr3_nt: TGCGCCAGCAGCCCCATACAGGTAGACACCGGGGAGCTGTTTTTT
cdr3_aa: CASSPIQVDTGELFF
d_call: -
v_call: TRBV5-1
j_call: TRBJ2-2
clone_size: many

cdr3_nt: TGTGCCAGCAGCTTAGACCCCGAAGGGGCAAAGACCGGGGAGTTGTTTTTT
cdr3_aa: CASSLDPEGAKTGELFF
d_call: -
v_call: TRBV11-2
j_call: TRBJ2-2
clone_size: once

cdr3_nt: TGCAGCGTTGGGACCTCTTCAGCCCAGCATTTT
cdr3_aa: CSVGTSSAQHF
d_call: -
v_call: TRBV29-1
j_call: TRBJ1-5
clone_size: -

cdr3_nt: TGTGCCAGCTCACAATGGGACAGCTACGAGAAGTACTTC
cdr3_aa: CASSQWDSYEKYF
d_call: TRBD1
v_call: TRBV18
j_call: TRBJ2-7
clone_size: -

cdr3_nt: TGTGCCAGCAGTCTCCAACCGGGACAGGCGGCGCGATACGAGCAGTACTTC
cdr3_aa: CASSLQPGQAARYEQYF
d_call: TRBD1
v_call: TRBV11-2
j_call: TRBJ2-7
clone_size: -

cdr3_nt: TGTCCCTGGAGTGCCCTATGGGGACAGGGGGTCCGGGATCAGCCCCAGCATTTT
cdr3_aa: CPWSALWGQGVRDQPQHF
d_call: TRBD1
v_call: TRBV30
j_call: TRBJ1-5
clone_size: -

cdr3_nt: TGTGCCAGCAGTAACGAGCGGGCGGTGGGCGCGGCCTTCTTT
cdr3_aa: CASSNERAVGAAFF
d_call: -
v_call: TRBV6-5
j_call: TRBJ1-1
clone_size: -

cdr3_nt: TGTGCCACCGTCAAGGCTGGGCAGGGGCGGAATCAGCCCCAGCATTTT
cdr3_aa: CATVKAGQGRNQPQHF
d_call: -
v_call: TRBV28
j_call: TRBJ1-5
clone_size: once

cdr3_nt: TGTGCCAGCAGGAGACTTTCAGCTAGCACAGATACGCAGTATTTT
cdr3_aa: CASRRLSASTDTQYF
d_call: -
v_call: TRBV28
j_call: TRBJ2-3
clone_size: -

cdr3_nt: TGCGCCAGCAGCGGCACTAGCGGGATTGTCACCGGGGAGCCATTTTTT
cdr3_aa: CASSGTSGIVTGEPFF
d_call: TRBD2
v_call: TRBV11-3
j_call: TRBJ2-2
clone_size: -

cdr3_nt: TGTGCCAGCAGATCCGACAAGTACAATGAGCGGTTCTTC
cdr3_aa: CASRSDKYNERFF
d_call: -
v_call: TRBV12-3/TRBV12-4
j_call: TRBJ2-1
clone_size: -